The text below deals with one T cell receptor beta chain. What it binds is unknown. Here immunoSEQ multiplex PCR was the method, and the copy in TCRdb shows in-frame clones only, minus some. The table lists tens of thousands of clones, roughly nine tenths of them singletons. This specimen belongs to a study of graft-versus-host responses after intestinal transplantation. Findings of the study overall: GvH clonotypes were identified within recipient marrow, with a subset emerging first in ileum or blood.

Unmatched junction bases numbered 12, after V lost 11 bases and J lost 7 bases. CDR3 size: 14 residues. Per germline, CDR1 LNHDA and CDR2 SQIVND (reference sequence). The chain carries TRBV19 and TRBJ2-7, with 12 bases aligning to TRBD1. Material: unstimulated CD4+ T cells sorted from spleen or lymph node cells, obtained before intestinal transplant. The receptor's source is a human donor who received an intestinal transplant. CDR3 sequence: CASRPPGQGAEQYF. CDR3 bases: TGTGCCTCCCGTCCCCCGGGACAGGGGGCAGAGCAGTACTTC.